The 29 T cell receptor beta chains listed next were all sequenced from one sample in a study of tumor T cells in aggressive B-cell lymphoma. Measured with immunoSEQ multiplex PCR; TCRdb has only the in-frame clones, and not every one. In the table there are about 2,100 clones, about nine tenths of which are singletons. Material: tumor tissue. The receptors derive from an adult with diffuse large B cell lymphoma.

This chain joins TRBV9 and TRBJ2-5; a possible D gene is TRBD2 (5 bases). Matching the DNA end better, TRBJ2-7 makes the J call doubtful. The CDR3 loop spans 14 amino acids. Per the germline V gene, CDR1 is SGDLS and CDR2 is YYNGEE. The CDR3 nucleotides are TGTGCCAGCAGCGTATCGGGGTATCCCTACGAGCAGTACTTC. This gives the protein CASSVSGYPYEQYF.

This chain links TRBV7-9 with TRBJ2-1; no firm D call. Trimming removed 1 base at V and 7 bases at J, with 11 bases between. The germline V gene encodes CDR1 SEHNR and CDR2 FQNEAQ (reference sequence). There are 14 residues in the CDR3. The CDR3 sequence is CASSLEARSNEQFF. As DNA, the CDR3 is TGTGCCAGCAGCTTAGAGGCGAGGTCGAATGAGCAGTTCTTC.

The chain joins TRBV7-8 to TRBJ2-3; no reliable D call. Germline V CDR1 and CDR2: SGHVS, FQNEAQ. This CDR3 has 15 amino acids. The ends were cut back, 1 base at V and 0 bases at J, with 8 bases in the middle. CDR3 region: CASSLVAGSTDTQYF. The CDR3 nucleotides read TGTGCCAGCAGCTTAGTCGCCGGTAGCACAGATACGCAGTATTTT.

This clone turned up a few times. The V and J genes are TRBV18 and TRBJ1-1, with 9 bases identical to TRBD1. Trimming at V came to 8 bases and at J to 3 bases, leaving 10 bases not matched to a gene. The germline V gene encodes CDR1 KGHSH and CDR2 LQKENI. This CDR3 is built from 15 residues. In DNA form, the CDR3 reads TGTGCCAGCCATACCCGGACAGGGGCGTACACTGAAGCTTTCTTT. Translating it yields CASHTRTGAYTEAFF.

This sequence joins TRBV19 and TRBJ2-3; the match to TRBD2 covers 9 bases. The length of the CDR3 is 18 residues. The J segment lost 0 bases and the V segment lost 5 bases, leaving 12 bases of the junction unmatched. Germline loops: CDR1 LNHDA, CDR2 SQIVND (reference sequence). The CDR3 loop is CASSQLAGDLFSTDTQYF. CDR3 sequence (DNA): TGTGCCAGTAGTCAACTAGCGGGCGATTTATTCAGCACAGATACGCAGTATTTT.

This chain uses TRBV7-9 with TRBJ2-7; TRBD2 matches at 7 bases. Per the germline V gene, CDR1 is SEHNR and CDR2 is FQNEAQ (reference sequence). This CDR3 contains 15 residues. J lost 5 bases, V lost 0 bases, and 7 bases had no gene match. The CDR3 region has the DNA TGTGCCAGCAGCTTAGCGCTGGCGCGGGAGAACGAGCAGTACTTC. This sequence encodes CASSLALARENEQYF.

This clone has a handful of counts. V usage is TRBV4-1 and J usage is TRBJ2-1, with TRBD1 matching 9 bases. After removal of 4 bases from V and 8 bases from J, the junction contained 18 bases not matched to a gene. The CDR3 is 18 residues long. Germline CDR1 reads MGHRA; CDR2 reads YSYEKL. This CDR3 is CASSRITFTGQGTDEQFF. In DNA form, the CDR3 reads TGCGCCAGCAGCCGGATTACATTTACGGGACAGGGTACCGATGAGCAGTTCTTC.

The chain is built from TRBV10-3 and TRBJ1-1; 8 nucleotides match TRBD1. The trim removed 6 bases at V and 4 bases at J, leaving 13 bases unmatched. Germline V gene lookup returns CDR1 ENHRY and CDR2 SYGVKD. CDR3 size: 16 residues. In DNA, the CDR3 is TGTGCCATCAGGACACCCCTGACAGGGGTGGTCACTGAAGCTTTCTTT. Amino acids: CAIRTPLTGVVTEAFF.

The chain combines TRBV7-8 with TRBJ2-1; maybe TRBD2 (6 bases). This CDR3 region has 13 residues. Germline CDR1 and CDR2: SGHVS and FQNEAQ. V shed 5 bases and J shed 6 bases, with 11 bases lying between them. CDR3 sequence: CASSLRGSNEQFF. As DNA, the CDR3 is TGTGCCAGCAGCCTCCGGGGGTCCAATGAGCAGTTCTTC.

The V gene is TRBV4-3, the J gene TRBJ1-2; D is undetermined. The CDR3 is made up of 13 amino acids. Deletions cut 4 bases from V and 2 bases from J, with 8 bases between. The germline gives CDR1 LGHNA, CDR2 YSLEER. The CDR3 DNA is TGCGCCAGCAGCCCGGGTTTGAACTATGGCTACACCTTC. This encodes CASSPGLNYGYTF.

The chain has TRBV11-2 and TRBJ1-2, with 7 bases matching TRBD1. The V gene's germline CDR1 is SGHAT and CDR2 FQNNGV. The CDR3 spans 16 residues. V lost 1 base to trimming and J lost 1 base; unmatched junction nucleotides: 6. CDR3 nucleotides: TGTGCCAGCAGCTTAGCGACAGGGCCTCGTAACTATGGCTACACCTTC. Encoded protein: CASSLATGPRNYGYTF.

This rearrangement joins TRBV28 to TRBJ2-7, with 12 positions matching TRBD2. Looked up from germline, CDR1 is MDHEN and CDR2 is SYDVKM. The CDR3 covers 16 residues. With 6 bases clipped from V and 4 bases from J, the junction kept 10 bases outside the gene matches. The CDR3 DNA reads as TGTGCCAGCAGGCAATCCGAGACTAGCGGGGGATACGAGCAGTACTTC. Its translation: CASRQSETSGGYEQYF.

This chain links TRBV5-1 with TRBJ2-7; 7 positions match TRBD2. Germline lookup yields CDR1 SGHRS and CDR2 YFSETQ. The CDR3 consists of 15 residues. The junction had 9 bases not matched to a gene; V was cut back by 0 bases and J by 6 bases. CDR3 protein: CASSLGFTGTIEQYF. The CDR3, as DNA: TGCGCCAGCAGCTTGGGTTTTACCGGGACTATCGAGCAGTACTTC.

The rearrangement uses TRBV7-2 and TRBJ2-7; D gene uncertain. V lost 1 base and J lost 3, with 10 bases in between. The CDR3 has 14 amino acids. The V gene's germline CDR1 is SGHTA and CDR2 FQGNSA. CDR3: CASSLGVGVYEQYF. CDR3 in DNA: TGTGCCAGCAGCTTAGGTGTAGGAGTCTACGAGCAGTACTTC.

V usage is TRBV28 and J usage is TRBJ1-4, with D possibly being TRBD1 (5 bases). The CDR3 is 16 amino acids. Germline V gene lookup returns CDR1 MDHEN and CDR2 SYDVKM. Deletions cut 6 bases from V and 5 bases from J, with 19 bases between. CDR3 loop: CASSPVLRQTNEKLFF. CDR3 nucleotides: TGTGCCAGCAGCCCCGTCCTTCGACAGACAAATGAAAAACTGTTTTTT.

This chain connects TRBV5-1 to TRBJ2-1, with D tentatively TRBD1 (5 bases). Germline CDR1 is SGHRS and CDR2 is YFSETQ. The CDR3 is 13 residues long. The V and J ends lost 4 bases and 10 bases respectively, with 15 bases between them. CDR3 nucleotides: TGCGCCAGCAGCCCCTCTGCCAGGGTAGAGCAGTTCTTC. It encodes CASSPSARVEQFF.

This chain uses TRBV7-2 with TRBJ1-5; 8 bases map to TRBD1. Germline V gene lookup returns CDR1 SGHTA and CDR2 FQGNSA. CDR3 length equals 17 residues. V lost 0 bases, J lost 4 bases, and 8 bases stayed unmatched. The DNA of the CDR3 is TGTGCCAGCAGCTTAGCTTCGGGACAGGTTGGGAATCAGCCCCAGCATTTT. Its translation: CASSLASGQVGNQPQHF.

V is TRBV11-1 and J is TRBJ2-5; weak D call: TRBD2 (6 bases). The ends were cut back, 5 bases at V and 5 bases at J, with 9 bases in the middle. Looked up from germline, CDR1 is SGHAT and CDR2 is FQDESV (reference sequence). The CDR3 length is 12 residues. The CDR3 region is CASSRGGETQYF. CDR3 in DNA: TGTGCCAGCAGCCGTGGAGGGGAGACCCAGTACTTC.

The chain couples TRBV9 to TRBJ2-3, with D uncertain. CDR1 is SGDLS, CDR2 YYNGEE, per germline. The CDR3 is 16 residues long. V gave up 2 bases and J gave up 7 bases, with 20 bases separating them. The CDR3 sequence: CASSVQAIAGGNTQYF. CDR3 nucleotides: TGTGCCAGCAGCGTCCAGGCGATCGCAGGTGGAAATACGCAGTATTTT.

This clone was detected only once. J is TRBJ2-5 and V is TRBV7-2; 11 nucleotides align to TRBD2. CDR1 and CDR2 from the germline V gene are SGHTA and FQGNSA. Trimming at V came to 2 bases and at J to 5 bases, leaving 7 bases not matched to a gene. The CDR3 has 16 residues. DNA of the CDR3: TGTGCCAGCAGCTTACTAGCGGGAGGCATAGGTGAGACCCAGTACTTC. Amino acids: CASSLLAGGIGETQYF.

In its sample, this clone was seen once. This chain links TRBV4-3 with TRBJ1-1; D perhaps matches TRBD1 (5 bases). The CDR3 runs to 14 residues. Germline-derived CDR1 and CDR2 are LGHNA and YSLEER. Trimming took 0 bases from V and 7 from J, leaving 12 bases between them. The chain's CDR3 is CASSQEDGGIEAFF. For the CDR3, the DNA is TGCGCCAGCAGCCAAGAGGACGGGGGGATTGAAGCTTTCTTT.

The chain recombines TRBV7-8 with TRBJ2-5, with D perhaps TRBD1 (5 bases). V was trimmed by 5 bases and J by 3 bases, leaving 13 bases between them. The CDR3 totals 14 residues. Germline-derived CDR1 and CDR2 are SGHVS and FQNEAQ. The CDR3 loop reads CASSQPDRKETQYF. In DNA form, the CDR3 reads TGTGCCAGCAGCCAACCCGACAGAAAAGAGACCCAGTACTTC.

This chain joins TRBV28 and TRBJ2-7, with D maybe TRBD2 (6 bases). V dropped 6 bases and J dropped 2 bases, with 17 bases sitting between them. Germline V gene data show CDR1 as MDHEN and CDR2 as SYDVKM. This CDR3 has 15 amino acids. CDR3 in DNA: TGTGCCAGCAGGCGGGGTGGCGGGCTAGCCTACGAGCAGTACTTC. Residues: CASRRGGGLAYEQYF. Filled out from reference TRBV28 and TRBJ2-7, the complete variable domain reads DVKVTQSSRYLVKRTGEKVFLECVQDMDHENMFWYRQDPGLGLRLIYFSYDVKMKEKGDIPEGYSVSREKKERFSLILESASTNQTSMYLCASRRGGGLAYEQYFGPGTRLTVT.

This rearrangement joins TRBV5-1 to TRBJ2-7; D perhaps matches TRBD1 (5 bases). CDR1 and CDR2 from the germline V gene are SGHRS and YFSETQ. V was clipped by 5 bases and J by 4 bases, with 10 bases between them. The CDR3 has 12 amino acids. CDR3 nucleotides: TGCGCCAGCAGGCTACAGGTATACGAGCAGTACTTC. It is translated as CASRLQVYEQYF.

In DNA form, the CDR3 reads TGCGCCAGCAGTCTAGCAACAGATACGCAGTATTTT. Amino acids: CASSLATDTQYF. The chain joins TRBV5-1 to TRBJ2-3, with D perhaps TRBD2 (5 bases). Per the germline V gene, CDR1 is SGHRS and CDR2 is YFSETQ. Between the trimmed V and J ends, which lost 5 bases and 3 bases, there was a span of 7 bases. The CDR3 is 12 residues long.

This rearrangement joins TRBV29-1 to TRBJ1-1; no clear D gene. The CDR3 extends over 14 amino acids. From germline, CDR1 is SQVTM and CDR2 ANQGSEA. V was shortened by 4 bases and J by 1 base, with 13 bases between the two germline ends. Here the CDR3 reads CSVAQSGANTEAFF. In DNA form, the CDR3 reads TGCAGCGTTGCTCAGTCTGGAGCGAACACTGAAGCTTTCTTT.

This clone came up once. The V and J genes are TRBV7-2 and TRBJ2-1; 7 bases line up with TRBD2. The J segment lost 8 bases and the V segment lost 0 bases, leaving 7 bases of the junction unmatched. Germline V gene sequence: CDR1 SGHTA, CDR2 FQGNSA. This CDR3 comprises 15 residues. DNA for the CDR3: TGTGCCAGCAGCTTAGCGGGAGGGCCGGTGTATGAGCAGTTCTTC. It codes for CASSLAGGPVYEQFF.

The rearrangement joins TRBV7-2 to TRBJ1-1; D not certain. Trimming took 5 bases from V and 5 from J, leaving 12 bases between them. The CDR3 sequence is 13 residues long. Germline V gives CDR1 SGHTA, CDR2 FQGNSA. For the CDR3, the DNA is TGTGCCAGCAGCCCGAGGGTGGAGACTGAAGCTTTCTTT. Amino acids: CASSPRVETEAFF. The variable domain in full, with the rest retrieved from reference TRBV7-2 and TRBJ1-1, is GAGVSQSPSNKVTEKGKDVELRCDPISGHTALYWYRQSLGQGLEFLIYFQGNSAPDKSGLPSDRFSAERTGGSVSTLTIQRTQQEDSAVYLCASSPRVETEAFFGQGTRLTVV.

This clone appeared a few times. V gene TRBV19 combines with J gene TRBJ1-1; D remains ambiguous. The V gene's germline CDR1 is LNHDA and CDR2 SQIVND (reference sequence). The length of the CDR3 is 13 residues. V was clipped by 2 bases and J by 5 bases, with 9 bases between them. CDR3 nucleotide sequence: TGTGCCAGTAGTATACCGACCGGGACTGAAGCTTTCTTT. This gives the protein CASSIPTGTEAFF.